The TCR beta chain under discussion was sequenced for a study of blood T cell repertoires in COVID-19. In terms of age and location, participants ranged from roughly 18 to 100 years and lived in 24 US areas. Germline lookup yields CDR1 LGHNA and CDR2 YSLEER. The trim removed 4 bases at V and 6 bases at J, leaving 4 bases unmatched. This CDR3 has 15 amino acids. TCRdb's copy holds only in-frame clones and misses some; the assay was immunoSEQ multiplex PCR. The sample contains over 350,000 clones, around nine tenths of which appear only once. The genes are TRBV4-3 and TRBJ2-1; 12 positions match TRBD2. The sequence came from a woman between 50 and 59 years old who had recovered from COVID-19. Sequenced: PBMCs or T cells enriched from blood (not recorded which). The CDR3 is CASSRTSGDVNEQFF. Written as DNA, the CDR3 is TGCGCCAGCAGCCGGACTAGCGGGGACGTCAATGAGCAGTTCTTC.